This section outlines one T cell receptor (beta chain) sequence together with its context. Here immunoSEQ multiplex PCR was the method, and the copy in TCRdb shows in-frame clones only, minus some. The repertoire holds about 440,000 clones, with approximately 90% as singletons. This specimen belongs to a study of blood T cell repertoires in COVID-19. In the study overall: There were acute and convalescent COVID-19 samples, and they came from the United States, Italy and Spain.

V trimming: 5 bases; J trimming: 7 bases; junction bases outside the gene matches: 5. CDR3 length equals 14 residues. Germline CDR1 SGHKS, CDR2 YYEKEE (reference sequence). In terms of age and location, participants ranged from roughly 18 to 100 years and lived in about two dozen US areas. Donors were grouped by their self-reported clinical history. This chain links TRBV5-5 with TRBJ1-4; 10 positions agree with TRBD1. This sequence was found in a woman younger than 35 with acute COVID-19. Sequenced material: PBMCs or T cells enriched from blood (not recorded which). In nucleotides, the CDR3 is TGTGCCAGCAGGTGGGGACAGGGGAGTGAAAAACTGTTTTTT. Its protein product is CASRWGQGSEKLFF.